This T cell receptor (beta chain) was sequenced during a study of cytomegalovirus exposure and HLA in healthy donors. Study-level findings and limits: Other equally common chains were less clonally expanded than HLA-associated TCR beta chains, a later analysis showed.

This CDR3 comprises 13 residues. With V trimmed by 4 bases and J by 5 bases, 2 bases remained unmatched. Germline loops: CDR1 LNHDA, CDR2 SQIVND (reference sequence). This clone appeared a few times. Its antigen remains unidentified. PCR amplification relied on 60 Vbeta primers (plus 13 Jbeta primers). Repertoires were generated with immunoSEQ multiplex PCR, while TCRdb's copy carries only in-frame clones and drops some. Here the sample spans under 200,000 clones, around three quarters being singletons. The rearrangement joins TRBV19 to TRBJ2-7; 10 nucleotides match TRBD2. Sequencing used PBMCs. The receptor comes from a woman in her twenties or thirties in good health and CMV-seropositive. The CDR3 nucleotides are TGTGCCAGTAGTACTAGCGGGAGAAACGAGCAGTACTTC. It codes for CASSTSGRNEQYF.